The 16 T cell receptor beta chains below all came from one sample that was sequenced in a study of spatial heterogeneity in lung cancer. As for time point: sample taken at primary tumor resection. TCRdb reprocessed the 5' RACE reads with MiXCR, giving one entry per CDR3 protein. The repertoire includes about 48,000 distinct CDR3 sequences, roughly 5.7% of them detected once, and around 10% sits in the top ten. The sample consisted of PBMCs, taken at surgery. The source is a male donor with early-stage non-small cell lung cancer.

This clonotype was observed at least ten times. The chain recombines TRBV5-1 with TRBJ1-3; 7 bases align to TRBD1. Losses at the gene ends were 3 bases for V and 6 bases for J; bases not matched to a gene: 18. This CDR3 is 18 amino acids long. Germline loops: CDR1 SGHRS, CDR2 YFSETQ. For the CDR3, the DNA is TGCGCCAGCAGCTCGGACAGGTCTACCCTTCGACCACCAAACACCATATATTTT. This gives the protein CASSSDRSTLRPPNTIYF.

This clonotype was seen at least ten times. This chain links TRBV9 with TRBJ2-1, with 9 bases that match TRBD1. Trimming took 0 bases from V and 3 from J; bases not matched to a gene: 4. CDR3 length: 16 residues. Germline V gene sequence: CDR1 SGDLS, CDR2 YYNGEE. The chain's CDR3 is CASSVGQGEGYNEQFF. CDR3 DNA: TGTGCCAGCAGCGTAGGACAGGGGGAAGGCTACAATGAGCAGTTCTTC. Looking up the rest from reference TRBV9 and TRBJ2-1 gives the full variable domain: DSGVTQTPKHLITATGQRVTLRCSPRSGDLSVYWYQQSLDQGLQFLIQYYNGEERAKGNILERFSAQQFPDLHSELNLSSLELGDSALYFCASSVGQGEGYNEQFFGPGTRLTVL.

This clonotype was recorded at least ten times. The V gene is TRBV10-2, the J gene TRBJ2-1; D is perhaps TRBD1 or TRBD2 (5 bases each). Germline CDR1 is WSHSY and CDR2 is SAAADI. The CDR3 totals 12 residues. The V and J ends lost 7 bases and 6 bases respectively, with 10 bases between them. CDR3 nucleotide sequence: TGCGCCAGCACCCAAGGGACCAATGAGCAGTTCTTC. It specifies CASTQGTNEQFF.

The table lists this clonotype with many counts. The chain employs TRBV6-5 and TRBJ1-6, with 8 bases lining up with TRBD1. Per germline, CDR1 MNHEY and CDR2 SVGAGI. J gave up 6 bases and V 7 bases, and 11 bases lay outside the gene matches. The CDR3 runs 16 residues. The CDR3 DNA is TGTGCCAGCACCCAAGGACTGGGACAGGTTAATTCACCCCTCCACTTT. Translating gives CASTQGLGQVNSPLHF.

This clonotype was counted many times. V and J are TRBV4-3 and TRBJ2-7, with 8 nucleotides matching TRBD2. In germline, CDR1 is LGHNA, CDR2 YSLEER. The CDR3 has 16 amino acids. The V segment lost 4 bases and the J segment 3 bases; nucleotides outside the gene matches: 11. The CDR3 coding sequence is TGCGCCAGCAGCCCCGTAGGAGCGGGAGACATCTACGAGCAGTACTTC. Protein sequence: CASSPVGAGDIYEQYF.

V gene TRBV5-6 combines with J gene TRBJ2-7; a possible D gene is TRBD2 (5 bases). The germline gives CDR1 SGHDT, CDR2 YYEEEE. This CDR3 has 15 amino acids. Between the trimmed V and J ends, which lost 0 bases and 3 bases, there was a span of 13 bases. The CDR3 sequence: CASSLATGRGYEQYF. CDR3 nucleotides: TGTGCCAGCAGCTTGGCGACGGGAAGAGGCTACGAGCAGTACTTC.

This clonotype was counted at least ten times. The rearrangement uses TRBV2 and TRBJ1-6; no reliable D call. Germline V gene sequence: CDR1 SNHLY, CDR2 FYNNEI. This CDR3 has 15 residues. V gave up 7 bases and J gave up 6 bases, with 16 bases separating them. The CDR3 sequence: CASISGPLSNSPLHF. The CDR3, as DNA: TGTGCCAGCATTTCTGGGCCATTATCTAATTCACCCCTCCACTTT.

At least ten counts were recorded for this clonotype. The rearrangement joins TRBV10-3 to TRBJ2-7, with TRBD1 identical over 11 bases. V trimming: 2 bases; J trimming: 4 bases; junction bases outside the gene matches: 4. This CDR3 comprises 15 residues. Germline values: CDR1 ENHRY, CDR2 SYGVKD. CDR3: CAISEGTGGVYEQYF. CDR3 bases: TGTGCCATCAGTGAGGGGACAGGGGGAGTATACGAGCAGTACTTC.

This clonotype was counted many times. This chain uses TRBV20-1 with TRBJ1-2; 8 bases map to TRBD1. J was trimmed by 2 bases and V by 3 bases; bases with no gene match: 8. Germline assignment: CDR1 DFQATT and CDR2 SNEGSKA (reference sequence). The CDR3 consists of 15 residues. DNA for the CDR3: TGCAGTGCTAGGGTTCTGACAGGGGCGAACTATGGCTACACCTTC. This codes for CSARVLTGANYGYTF.

This clonotype was recorded many times. This chain connects TRBV18 to TRBJ1-2; TRBD1 is a possible D gene (5 bases). The germline V gene has CDR1 KGHSH and CDR2 LQKENI. V was trimmed by 3 bases and J by 1 base, leaving 15 bases between them. This CDR3 comprises 16 residues. CDR3 in DNA: TGTGCCAGCTCACCGGGTGGACATACAAGTAACTATGGCTACACCTTC. Its translation: CASSPGGHTSNYGYTF.

This clonotype came up many times. The chain joins TRBV20-1 to TRBJ1-1, with D possibly matching TRBD1 (5 bases). Trimming took 7 bases from V and 5 from J, leaving 23 bases between them. This CDR3 comprises 15 residues. CDR1 DFQATT and CDR2 SNEGSKA come from the germline V gene (reference sequence). CDR3 coding DNA: TGCAGTGGTTCGCCCCGGGACGCCGGAGGAACTGAAGCTTTCTTT. This sequence encodes CSGSPRDAGGTEAFF.

This clonotype was recorded a few times. J is TRBJ1-3 and V is TRBV7-9; D perhaps matches TRBD1 (5 bases). This CDR3 has 15 residues. Trimming took 5 bases from V and 4 from J, leaving 15 bases between them. The germline V gene encodes CDR1 SEHNR and CDR2 FQNEAQ (reference sequence). CDR3 coding DNA: TGTGCCAGCAGCCCGGACATATCTCTAGGAAACACCATATATTTT. Translation: CASSPDISLGNTIYF. The complete variable domain, with remaining parts taken from reference TRBV7-9 and TRBJ1-3, reads DTGVSQNPRHKITKRGQNVTFRCDPISEHNRLYWYRQTLGQGPEFLTYFQNEAQLEKSRLLSDRFSAERPKGSFSTLEIQRTEQGDSAMYLCASSPDISLGNTIYFGEGSWLTVV.

This clonotype was picked up many times. The CDR3 protein is CSARDPSSLAGEGETQYF. Written as DNA, the CDR3 is TGCAGTGCTAGAGATCCCTCCTCACTAGCGGGAGAAGGAGAGACCCAGTACTTC. The V call is TRBV20-1, the J call TRBJ2-5; 11 bases line up with TRBD2. V shed 0 bases and J 4 bases; nucleotides not matched to a gene: 13. The CDR3 is 18 residues long. Germline values: CDR1 DFQATT, CDR2 SNEGSKA (reference sequence).

This clonotype appeared many times. The chain has TRBV9 and TRBJ1-1; no firm D call. Germline V gives CDR1 SGDLS, CDR2 YYNGEE. The V end was cut by 4 bases, the J end by 5 bases, with 15 bases between. The CDR3 length is 14 residues. The CDR3 DNA reads as TGTGCCAGCAGCCCCCCCTATGGGAAAACTGAAGCTTTCTTT. It codes for CASSPPYGKTEAFF.

This clonotype was counted ten times or more. This sequence joins TRBV6-1 and TRBJ2-7; D might be TRBD2 (5 bases). The CDR3 extends over 11 amino acids. CDR1 is MNHNS and CDR2 is SASEGT in the germline V gene. Trimming stripped 5 bases from V and 5 bases from J, with 7 bases between. CDR3 nucleotide sequence: TGTGCCAGCAGTCCCGGGAACGAGCAGTACTTC. Amino acid sequence: CASSPGNEQYF.

This clonotype has a count of ten or more. The chain is built from TRBV7-9 and TRBJ2-4; 10 bases match TRBD2. With V trimmed by 5 bases and J by 5 bases, 15 bases remained unmatched. The CDR3 extends over 18 amino acids. The germline V gene encodes CDR1 SEHNR and CDR2 FQNEAQ (reference sequence). CDR3 sequence reads: CASSRRGTGTSDENIQYF. The CDR3 region has the DNA TGTGCCAGCAGCCGGCGGGGAACCGGGACTAGCGACGAAAACATTCAGTACTTC.